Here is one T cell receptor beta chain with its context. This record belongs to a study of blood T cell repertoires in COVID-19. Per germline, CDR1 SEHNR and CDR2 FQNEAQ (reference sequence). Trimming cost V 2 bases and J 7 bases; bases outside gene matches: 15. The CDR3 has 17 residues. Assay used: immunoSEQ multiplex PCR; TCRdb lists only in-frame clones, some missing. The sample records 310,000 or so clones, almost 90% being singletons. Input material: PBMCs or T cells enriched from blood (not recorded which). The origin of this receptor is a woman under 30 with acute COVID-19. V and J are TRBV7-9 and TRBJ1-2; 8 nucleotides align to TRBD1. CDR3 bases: TGTGCCAGCAGCTTATGGTGGAGGACAGGGCAGAATTTTGGCTACACCTTC. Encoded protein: CASSLWWRTGQNFGYTF.